Below are 25 T cell receptor beta chains sequenced from a single sample in a study of shared clonotypes between healthy human individuals. Produced via immunoSEQ multiplex PCR; TCRdb's table is partial and in-frame only. The sample has about 1.1 million clones; 78% are singletons. The sequencing input was memory CD4+ T cells from PBMCs. Stated subset: CD45RA-negative fraction. These receptors came from a man aged 18-30 years in good health. Some clones in this sample may be carry-over from other donors' samples.

This clone came up a few times. This sequence joins TRBV7-2 and TRBJ2-3; 15 nucleotides align to TRBD2. The CDR3 totals 15 residues. The V segment lost 5 bases and the J segment 6 bases; nucleotides outside the gene matches: 3. The germline gives CDR1 SGHTA, CDR2 FQGNSA. The CDR3 coding sequence is TGTGCCAGCAGCGTTGGACTAGCGGGAGGGGATACGCAGTATTTT. Translating it yields CASSVGLAGGDTQYF.

The V call is TRBV10-3, the J call TRBJ2-3; 8 bases are a match to TRBD1. Trimming at V came to 0 bases and at J to 2 bases, leaving 10 bases not matched to a gene. The CDR3 spans 18 residues. Germline V lookup: CDR1 ENHRY, CDR2 SYGVKD. The CDR3 loop reads CAISESGTGGVYTDTQYF. The CDR3 DNA reads TGTGCCATCAGTGAGTCGGGTACAGGGGGAGTTTACACAGATACGCAGTATTTT.

The CDR3 coding sequence is TGTGCCAGCAGTTTATTGTCGCGGTACGAGCAGTACTTC. Protein product: CASSLLSRYEQYF. The chain links TRBV27 to TRBJ2-7; D is unclear. This CDR3 is built from 13 residues. Germline V CDR1 and CDR2: MNHEY, SMNVEV (reference sequence). V dropped 1 base and J dropped 4 bases, with 8 bases sitting between them.

CDR3 amino acids: CASRADRRFNEQYF. CDR3 nucleotide sequence: TGTGCCAGCAGGGCAGACAGACGCTTCAACGAGCAGTACTTC. This sequence joins TRBV6-6 and TRBJ2-7; the D gene is possibly TRBD1 (5 bases). The CDR3 has 14 amino acids. Germline loops: CDR1 MNHNY, CDR2 SVGAGI (reference sequence). With 6 bases removed from V and 5 bases from J, the gap between germline ends came to 17 bases.

V usage is TRBV5-1 and J usage is TRBJ2-2; 9 nucleotides align to TRBD2. This CDR3 has 17 residues. Trimming took 1 base from V and 3 from J; bases not matched to a gene: 7. CDR1 and CDR2 (germline): SGHRS, YFSETQ. The CDR3 sequence: CASSLFLAGVDTGELFF. In DNA, the CDR3 is TGCGCCAGCAGCTTGTTTTTAGCGGGAGTGGACACCGGGGAGCTGTTTTTT.

V is TRBV7-2 and J is TRBJ2-5; 12 bases line up with TRBD2. V lost 4 bases, J lost 5 bases, and 17 bases stayed unmatched. This CDR3 region has 19 residues. CDR1 and CDR2 from the germline V gene are SGHTA and FQGNSA. The CDR3 DNA reads as TGTGCCAGCAGCTCAAATTTGACTAGCGGGAGAGGTAAGGGGGAGACCCAGTACTTC. Translation gives CASSSNLTSGRGKGETQYF.

This clone was observed a few times. The V call is TRBV9, the J call TRBJ2-5, with TRBD1 as a possible D gene (5 bases). V was clipped by 4 bases and J by 2 bases, with 6 bases between them. The germline CDR1 and CDR2 sequences are SGDLS and YYNGEE. The CDR3 totals 12 residues. CDR3 region: CASSRGQETQYF. The DNA for the CDR3 is TGTGCCAGCAGCAGGGGTCAAGAGACCCAGTACTTC.

The chain is built from TRBV4-1 and TRBJ2-2; TRBD2 aligns across 7 bases. CDR3 length equals 17 residues. V dropped 4 bases and J dropped 1; count of bases not matched to a gene: 9. Germline CDR1 MGHRA, CDR2 YSYEKL. DNA of the CDR3: TGCGCCAGCAGCCGGACCCCTAGCGGAGGGAACACCGGGGAGCTGTTTTTT. It yields the protein CASSRTPSGGNTGELFF.

The chain has TRBV6-6 and TRBJ2-5, with unresolved D. The CDR3 has 15 residues. Germline assignment: CDR1 MNHNY and CDR2 SVGAGI (reference sequence). Trimming pared 0 bases from V and 2 bases from J, leaving 10 bases between. CDR3 region: CASSYSSSVQETQYF. In DNA form, the CDR3 reads TGTGCCAGCAGTTACTCTAGTTCCGTTCAAGAGACCCAGTACTTC.

This clone was observed a few times. This may be a read error: a much more frequent sequence differs by one nucleotide. CDR3 region: CASSLGNEQFF. In nucleotides, the CDR3 is TGTGCCAGCAGCTTAGGGAATGAGCAGTTCTTC. This rearrangement joins TRBV7-8 to TRBJ2-1; D gene unclear. This CDR3 spans 11 amino acids. Germline CDR1 SGHVS, CDR2 FQNEAQ. Trimming removed 1 base from V and 7 bases from J, with 2 bases in between.

The chain has TRBV30 and TRBJ2-3; D unresolved. Trimming pared 0 bases from V and 6 bases from J, leaving 7 bases between. The CDR3 loop spans 12 amino acids. Germline V gives CDR1 GTSNPN, CDR2 SVGIG (reference sequence). The CDR3 region has the DNA TGTGCCTGGAGTGTACGGTGGGATACGCAGTATTTT. Residues: CAWSVRWDTQYF.

This clone was counted only a few times. Other DNA sequences of this sample code for an identical CDR3. The chain employs TRBV28 and TRBJ2-7, with TRBD2 matching 14 bases. The CDR3 consists of 15 residues. V gave up 6 bases and J gave up 4 bases; unmatched junction bases: 5. CDR1 and CDR2 from the germline V gene are MDHEN and SYDVKM. The CDR3 sequence: CASRQTSGRAYEQYF. The CDR3 nucleotides read TGTGCCAGCAGGCAGACTAGCGGGAGGGCATACGAGCAGTACTTC.

The chain carries TRBV7-9 and TRBJ2-5; unclear D gene. The V gene lost 8 bases and the J gene lost 1 base, with 5 bases spanning the gap. Germline V lookup: CDR1 SEHNR, CDR2 FQNEAQ (reference sequence). The CDR3 is 11 residues long. CDR3 DNA: TGTGCCAGCGGGGTCCAAGAGACCCAGTACTTC. It encodes CASGVQETQYF.

This clone has only one observation. The chain joins TRBV2 to TRBJ2-5; D gene unclear. The germline V gene has CDR1 SNHLY and CDR2 FYNNEI. V was clipped by 3 bases and J by 6 bases, with 8 bases between them. This CDR3 spans 12 amino acids. The DNA for the CDR3 is TGTGCCAGCAGTGAGATTAGGCAGACCCAGTACTTC. Amino acid sequence: CASSEIRQTQYF.

The rearrangement links TRBV5-4 to TRBJ2-2; perhaps TRBD2 as D (7 bases). Germline V CDR1 and CDR2: SGHNT, YYREEE (reference sequence). The CDR3 totals 16 residues. Trimming pared 4 bases from V and 0 bases from J, leaving 13 bases between. CDR3 DNA sequence: TGTGCCAGCAGCCCCCGGGGGGCATCGAACACCGGGGAGCTGTTTTTT. It translates to CASSPRGASNTGELFF.

About this clone: Other DNA sequences of this sample code for an identical CDR3. The chain uses TRBV9 and TRBJ2-7; a possible D gene is TRBD2 (6 bases). V was clipped by 0 bases and J by 0 bases, with 10 bases between them. The V gene's germline CDR1 is SGDLS and CDR2 YYNGEE. The CDR3 loop spans 15 amino acids. The CDR3 is CASSVAPGSSYEQYF. CDR3 nucleotides: TGTGCCAGCAGCGTAGCTCCCGGGAGCTCCTACGAGCAGTACTTC.

The rearrangement joins TRBV19 to TRBJ2-2; D perhaps matches TRBD1 (6 bases). This CDR3 is 15 amino acids long. The germline V gene has CDR1 LNHDA and CDR2 SQIVND (reference sequence). Trimming removed 8 bases from V and 7 bases from J, with 20 bases in between. CDR3 nucleotides: TGTGCCAGTGGACAGCAAGGCCTGAGCAGCGGGGAGCTGTTTTTT. It codes for CASGQQGLSSGELFF.

This clone was picked up one time. V gene TRBV6-5 combines with J gene TRBJ2-2; maybe TRBD2 (6 bases). Germline CDR1 and CDR2: MNHEY and SVGAGI. V was clipped by 6 bases and J by 6 bases, with 14 bases between them. This CDR3 has 14 amino acids. The CDR3 is CASSTTSSPGELFF. The CDR3 DNA sequence: TGTGCCAGCAGCACAACTAGCTCCCCCGGGGAGCTGTTTTTT.

This rearrangement joins TRBV18 to TRBJ1-2; 8 bases map to TRBD1. The CDR3 extends over 12 amino acids. The germline V gene has CDR1 KGHSH and CDR2 LQKENI. The V segment lost 8 bases and the J segment 7 bases; nucleotides outside the gene matches: 6. The DNA of the CDR3 is TGTGCCAGCACTGGGACAGGAGGTGGCTACACCTTC. Translating it yields CASTGTGGGYTF.

This rearrangement joins TRBV2 to TRBJ2-3, with D unclear. The CDR3 sequence is 14 residues long. The germline V gene encodes CDR1 SNHLY and CDR2 FYNNEI. V lost 7 bases and J 2 bases, leaving 13 bases between the germline ends. The CDR3: CASMIRGATDTQYF. The CDR3 DNA follows: TGTGCCAGCATGATTAGAGGCGCCACAGATACGCAGTATTTT.

This clone has just one count. The rearrangement links TRBV6-6 to TRBJ1-1; no firm D call. Trimming cost V 6 bases and J 13 bases, with 24 bases left between them. Germline V gene data show CDR1 as MNHNY and CDR2 as SVGAGI (reference sequence). The CDR3 has 14 residues. As DNA, the CDR3 is TGTGCCAGCAGGACTTCGGGAGCTACGCACGTGGGTTTCTTT. Protein sequence: CASRTSGATHVGFF.

V and J are TRBV6-1 and TRBJ1-4; D might be TRBD1 (5 bases). Looked up from germline, CDR1 is MNHNS and CDR2 is SASEGT. Trimming stripped 4 bases from V and 0 bases from J, with 9 bases between. The length of the CDR3 is 15 residues. The DNA for the CDR3 is TGTGCCAGCAGTGTTGGGGCAACAACTAATGAAAAACTGTTTTTT. It translates to CASSVGATTNEKLFF.

The V call is TRBV9, the J call TRBJ2-1; no clear D gene. V lost 0 bases and J 10 bases, leaving 14 bases between the germline ends. Germline-derived CDR1 and CDR2 are SGDLS and YYNGEE. The CDR3 is 14 residues long. CDR3 bases: TGTGCCAGCAGCGTAGGGGTCCCCAATGTAGAGCAGTTCTTC. Translated: CASSVGVPNVEQFF.

As concerns this clone: Mismatch with germline at one junction end may stem from a read error. The rearrangement joins TRBV5-5 to TRBJ1-4; TRBD1 is a possible D gene (5 bases). The CDR3 has 12 residues. CDR1 SGHKS and CDR2 YYEKEE come from the germline V gene (reference sequence). The CDR3 DNA sequence: TGTGCCAGCAGCCTAACCTCAGGGAAACCGTTTTTT. Translating it yields CASSLTSGKPFF.

This clone appeared once. The chain carries TRBV6-6 and TRBJ2-5, with D tentatively TRBD1 (6 bases). Germline values: CDR1 MNHNY, CDR2 SVGAGI (reference sequence). Trimming took 8 bases from V and 5 from J, leaving 9 bases between them. The CDR3 runs to 11 residues. CDR3 protein: CASQGLETQYF. The CDR3 region has the DNA TGTGCCAGCCAGGGGTTGGAGACCCAGTACTTC.